This T cell receptor beta chain was captured by sequencing in a study of long-term antiretroviral therapy in people with HIV. In regard to this clone: Its antigen remains unidentified.

Overall study results and limits: The ART regimens used between about 2003 and 2018 may be less effective than current ones. ART adherence, viral resistance and therapy changes went undocumented. Relative to transplant donor controls, diversity remained lower despite increasing after ART.

There are 14 residues in the CDR3. A v3.0 immunoSEQ assay was performed at survey level. Sequencing set out to capture about 40,000-50,000 T-cell genomes per sample. Method: immunoSEQ multiplex PCR; TCRdb's copy keeps in-frame clones and lacks some. The sample consists of 30,000 to 40,000 clones, more than 75% of them appearing once. This rearrangement joins TRBV12-1 to TRBJ1-3; whether TRBD1, the table's D call, matches the DNA was not checked. TRBV12-1 is termed a pseudogene. This material consisted of unsorted PBMCs, taken 1.9 years after starting antiretroviral therapy. The source is a man aged 18 to 30 with HIV. The DNA of the CDR3 is TGTGCCAGCATCAGGGTTCTTACTGGAAACACCATATATTTT. This codes for CASIRVLTGNTIYF.